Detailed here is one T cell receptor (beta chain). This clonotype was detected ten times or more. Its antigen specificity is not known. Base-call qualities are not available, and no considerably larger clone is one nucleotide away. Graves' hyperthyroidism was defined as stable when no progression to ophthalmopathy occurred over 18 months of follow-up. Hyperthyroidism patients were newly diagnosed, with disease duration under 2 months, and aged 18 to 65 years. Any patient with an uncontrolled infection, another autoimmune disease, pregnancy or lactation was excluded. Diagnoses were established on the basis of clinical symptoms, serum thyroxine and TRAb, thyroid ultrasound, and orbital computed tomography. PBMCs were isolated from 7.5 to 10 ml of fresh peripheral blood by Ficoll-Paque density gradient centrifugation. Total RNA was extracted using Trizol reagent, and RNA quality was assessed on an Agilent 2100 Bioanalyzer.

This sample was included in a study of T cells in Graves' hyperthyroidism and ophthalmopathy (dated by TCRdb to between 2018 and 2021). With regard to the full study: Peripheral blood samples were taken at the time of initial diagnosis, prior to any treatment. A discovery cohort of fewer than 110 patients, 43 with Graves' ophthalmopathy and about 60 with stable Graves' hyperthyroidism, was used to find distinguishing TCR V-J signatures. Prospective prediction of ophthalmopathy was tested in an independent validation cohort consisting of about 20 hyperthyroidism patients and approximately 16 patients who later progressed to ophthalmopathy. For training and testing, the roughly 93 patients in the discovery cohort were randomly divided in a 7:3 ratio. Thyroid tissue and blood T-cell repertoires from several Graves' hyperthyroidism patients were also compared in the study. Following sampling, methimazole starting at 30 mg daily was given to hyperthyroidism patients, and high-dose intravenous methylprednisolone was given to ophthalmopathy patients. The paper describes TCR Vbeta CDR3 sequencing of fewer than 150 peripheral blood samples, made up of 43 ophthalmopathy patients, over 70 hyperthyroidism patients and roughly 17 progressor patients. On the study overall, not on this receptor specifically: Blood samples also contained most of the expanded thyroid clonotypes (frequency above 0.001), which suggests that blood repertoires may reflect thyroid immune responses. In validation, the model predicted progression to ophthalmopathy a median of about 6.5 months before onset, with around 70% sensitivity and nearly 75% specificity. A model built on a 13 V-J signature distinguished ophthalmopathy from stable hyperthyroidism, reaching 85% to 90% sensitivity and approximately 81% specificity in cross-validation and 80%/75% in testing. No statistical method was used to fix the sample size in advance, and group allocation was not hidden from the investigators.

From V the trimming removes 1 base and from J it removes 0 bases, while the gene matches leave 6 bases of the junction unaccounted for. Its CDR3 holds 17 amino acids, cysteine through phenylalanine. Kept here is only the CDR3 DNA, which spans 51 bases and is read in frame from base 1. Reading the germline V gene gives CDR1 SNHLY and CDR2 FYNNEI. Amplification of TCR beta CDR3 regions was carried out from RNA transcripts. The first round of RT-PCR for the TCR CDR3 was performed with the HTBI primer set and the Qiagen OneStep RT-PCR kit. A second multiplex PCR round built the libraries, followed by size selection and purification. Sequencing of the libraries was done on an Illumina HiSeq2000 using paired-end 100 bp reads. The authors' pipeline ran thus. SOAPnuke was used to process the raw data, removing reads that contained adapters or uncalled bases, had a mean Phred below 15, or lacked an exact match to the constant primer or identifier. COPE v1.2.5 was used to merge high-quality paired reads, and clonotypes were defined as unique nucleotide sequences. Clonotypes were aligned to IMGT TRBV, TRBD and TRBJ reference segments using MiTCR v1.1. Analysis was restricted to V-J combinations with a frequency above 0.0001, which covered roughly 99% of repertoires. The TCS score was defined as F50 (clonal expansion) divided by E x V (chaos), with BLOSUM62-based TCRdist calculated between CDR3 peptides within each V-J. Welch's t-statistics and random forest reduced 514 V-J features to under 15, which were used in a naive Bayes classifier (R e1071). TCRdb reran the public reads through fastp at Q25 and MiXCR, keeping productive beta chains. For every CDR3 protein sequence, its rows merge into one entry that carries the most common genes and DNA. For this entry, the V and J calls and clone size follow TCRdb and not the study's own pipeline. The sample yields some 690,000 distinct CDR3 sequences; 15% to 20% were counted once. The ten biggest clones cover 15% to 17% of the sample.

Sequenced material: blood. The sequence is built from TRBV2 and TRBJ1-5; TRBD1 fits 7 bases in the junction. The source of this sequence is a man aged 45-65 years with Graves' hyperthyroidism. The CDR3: CASSEETGRGSNQPQHF. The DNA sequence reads TGTGCCAGCAGTGAAGAGACAGGGCGGGGTAGCAATCAGCCCCAGCATTTT.